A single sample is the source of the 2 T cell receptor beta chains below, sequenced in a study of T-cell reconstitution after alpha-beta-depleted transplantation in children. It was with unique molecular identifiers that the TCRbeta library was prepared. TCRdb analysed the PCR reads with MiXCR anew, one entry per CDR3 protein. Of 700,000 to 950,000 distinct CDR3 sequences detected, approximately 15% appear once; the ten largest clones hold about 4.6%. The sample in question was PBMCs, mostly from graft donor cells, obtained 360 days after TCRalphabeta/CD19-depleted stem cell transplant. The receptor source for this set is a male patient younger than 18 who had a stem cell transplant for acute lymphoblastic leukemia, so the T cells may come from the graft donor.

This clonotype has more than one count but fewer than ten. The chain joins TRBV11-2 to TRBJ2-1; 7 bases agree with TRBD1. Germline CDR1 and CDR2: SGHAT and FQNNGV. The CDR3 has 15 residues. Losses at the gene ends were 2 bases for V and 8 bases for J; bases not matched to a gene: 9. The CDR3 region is CASSLRTGATDEQFF. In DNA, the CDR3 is TGTGCCAGCAGCTTACGGACAGGAGCGACCGATGAGCAGTTCTTC. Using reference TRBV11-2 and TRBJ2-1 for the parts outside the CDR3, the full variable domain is EAGVAQSPRYKIIEKRQSVAFWCNPISGHATLYWYQQILGQGPKLLIQFQNNGVVDDSQLPKDRFSAERLKGVDSTLKIQPAKLEDSAVYLCASSLRTGATDEQFFGPGTRLTVL.

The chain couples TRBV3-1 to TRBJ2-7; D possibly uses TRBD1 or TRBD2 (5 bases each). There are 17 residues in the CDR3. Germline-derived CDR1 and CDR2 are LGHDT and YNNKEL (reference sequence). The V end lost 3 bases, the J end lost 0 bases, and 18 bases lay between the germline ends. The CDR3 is CASSHGAGTQDSYEQYF. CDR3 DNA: TGTGCCAGCAGCCATGGAGCCGGGACCCAGGACTCCTACGAGCAGTACTTC.